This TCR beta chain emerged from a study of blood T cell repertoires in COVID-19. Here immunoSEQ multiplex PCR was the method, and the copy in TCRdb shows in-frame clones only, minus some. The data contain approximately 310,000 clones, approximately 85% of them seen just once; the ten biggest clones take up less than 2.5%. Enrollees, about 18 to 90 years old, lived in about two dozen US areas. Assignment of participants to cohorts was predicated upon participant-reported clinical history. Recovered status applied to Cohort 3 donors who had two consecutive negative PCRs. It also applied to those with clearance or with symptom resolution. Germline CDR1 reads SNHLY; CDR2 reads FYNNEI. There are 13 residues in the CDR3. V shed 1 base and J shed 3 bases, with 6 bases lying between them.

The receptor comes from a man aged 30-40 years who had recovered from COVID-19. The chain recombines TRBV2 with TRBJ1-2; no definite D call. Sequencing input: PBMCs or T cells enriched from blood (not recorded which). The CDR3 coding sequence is TGTGCCAGCAGTGAAGTCGGGTACTATGGCTACACCTTC. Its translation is CASSEVGYYGYTF.